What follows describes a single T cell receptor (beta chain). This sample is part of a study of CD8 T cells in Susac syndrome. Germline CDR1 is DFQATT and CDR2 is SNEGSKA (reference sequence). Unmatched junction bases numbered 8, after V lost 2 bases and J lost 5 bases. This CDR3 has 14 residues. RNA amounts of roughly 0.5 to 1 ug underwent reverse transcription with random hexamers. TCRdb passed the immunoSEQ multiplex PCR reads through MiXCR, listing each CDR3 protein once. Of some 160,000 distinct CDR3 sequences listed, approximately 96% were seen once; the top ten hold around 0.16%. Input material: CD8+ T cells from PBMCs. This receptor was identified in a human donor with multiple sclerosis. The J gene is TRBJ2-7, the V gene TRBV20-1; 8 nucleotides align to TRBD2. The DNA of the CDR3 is TGCAGTGCTAGATGGGGCGGGGGGCCCGACGAGCAGTACTTC. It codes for CSARWGGGPDEQYF.